The 2 T cell receptor beta chains below come from one sample, sequenced in a study of blood T cell repertoires in COVID-19. Using immunoSEQ multiplex PCR, the repertoire was profiled, and TCRdb retains in-frame clones only, with some absent. The sample lists about 360,000 clones, nearly 90% occurring once. The sequenced material came from PBMCs or T cells enriched from blood (not recorded which). Every receptor here comes from a woman between 40 and 55 years old with acute COVID-19.

The V call is TRBV15, the J call TRBJ2-5, with D perhaps matching TRBD2 (5 bases). V was trimmed by 5 bases and J by 5 bases, leaving 18 bases between them. Germline V lookup: CDR1 LNHNV, CDR2 YYDKDF (reference sequence). The CDR3 has 15 amino acids. In nucleotides, the CDR3 is TGTGCCACCAGCCGACCACGGGGATTCGGGGAGACCCAGTACTTC. Protein product: CATSRPRGFGETQYF.

The chain has TRBV6-5 and TRBJ2-7; tentative D call: TRBD1 (6 bases). CDR1 MNHEY and CDR2 SVGAGI come from the germline V gene. Deletions cut 2 bases from V and 3 bases from J, with 8 bases between. This CDR3 is built from 13 residues. This CDR3 is CASSYGGHYEQYF. In DNA, the CDR3 is TGTGCCAGCAGTTACGGGGGACACTACGAGCAGTACTTC.